What follows are 24 T cell receptor beta chains derived from one specimen sequenced in a study of T cell repertoires in cytomegalovirus infection. One entry per CDR3 protein results from TCRdb running MiXCR on the reads. The data contain about 230,000 distinct CDR3 sequences, 22% of them singletons. Sequenced material: CD8+ T cells from PBMCs. The source is a human donor in good health (CMV status not recorded). Some clones in this sample may be carry-over from other donors' samples.

The chain uses TRBV2 and TRBJ1-2; D is unclear. Germline values: CDR1 SNHLY, CDR2 FYNNEI. Deletions cut 7 bases from V and 2 bases from J, with 14 bases between. CDR3 length: 14 amino acids. The CDR3 sequence is CASTDGPANYGYTF. CDR3 nucleotide sequence: TGTGCCAGCACTGATGGTCCGGCAAACTATGGCTACACCTTC.

This clonotype was counted ten times or more. V is TRBV7-2 and J is TRBJ2-3; D unresolved. Germline loops: CDR1 SGHTA, CDR2 FQGNSA. This CDR3 has 14 amino acids. Trimming removed 3 bases from V and 0 bases from J, with 7 bases in between. CDR3 amino acids: CASSFFRSTDTQYF. CDR3 coding DNA: TGTGCCAGCAGCTTTTTTCGGAGCACAGATACGCAGTATTTT.

This clonotype turned up a few times. V gene TRBV28 combines with J gene TRBJ2-7; unclear D gene. This CDR3 comprises 15 residues. V lost 2 bases, J lost 0 bases, and 11 bases lay in between. The germline V gene encodes CDR1 MDHEN and CDR2 SYDVKM. This CDR3 reads CASSLPPILSYEQYF. The DNA of the CDR3 is TGTGCCAGCAGTTTACCCCCTATCCTCTCCTACGAGCAGTACTTC.

The J gene is TRBJ1-1, the V gene TRBV7-9; D unclear. The CDR3 sequence is 13 residues long. Germline-derived CDR1 and CDR2 are SEHNR and FQNEAQ (reference sequence). The V end was cut by 4 bases, the J end by 3 bases, with 9 bases between. The CDR3 reads CASSSYGDTEAFF. Written as DNA, the CDR3 is TGTGCCAGCAGCTCTTATGGGGACACTGAAGCTTTCTTT.

This clonotype was counted between two and nine times. The chain combines TRBV2 with TRBJ2-3; 8 bases align to TRBD2. CDR3 length: 15 residues. Losses at the gene ends were 7 bases for V and 2 bases for J; bases not matched to a gene: 8. Germline V gene sequence: CDR1 SNHLY, CDR2 FYNNEI. CDR3 bases: TGTGCCAGCAAAAACTCAGCGGGGGCCACAGATACGCAGTATTTT. It yields the protein CASKNSAGATDTQYF.

The sample holds a few counts of this clonotype. This chain uses TRBV7-8 with TRBJ1-2, with D possibly being TRBD1 (6 bases). CDR3 length equals 13 residues. From germline, CDR1 is SGHVS and CDR2 FQNEAQ. Deletions cut 2 bases from V and 7 bases from J, with 11 bases between. The CDR3 bases are TGTGCCAGCAGCTTATTGGGGGCGGGTGGCTACACCTTC. Protein sequence: CASSLLGAGGYTF.

This clonotype was recorded at least ten times. The chain has TRBV6-4 and TRBJ2-3; 9 bases are shared with TRBD2. Looked up from germline, CDR1 is MRHNA and CDR2 is SNTAGT. V dropped 3 bases and J dropped 3; count of bases not matched to a gene: 4. This CDR3 is 15 amino acids long. This CDR3 is CASSDSSGGTDTQYF. In DNA form, the CDR3 reads TGTGCCAGCAGTGATTCCAGCGGGGGGACAGATACGCAGTATTTT.

This clonotype appeared many times. CDR3 in amino acids: CASSLGGSEQYF. The CDR3 DNA follows: TGTGCCAGCAGCTTGGGGGGATCTGAGCAGTACTTC. The chain links TRBV5-6 to TRBJ2-7; D remains ambiguous. V lost 0 bases and J 7 bases, leaving 8 bases between the germline ends. Germline loops: CDR1 SGHDT, CDR2 YYEEEE. This CDR3 has 12 amino acids.

Note on this clonotype: One junction end does not reproduce the germline sequence, and a read error may be involved. V usage is TRBV20-1 and J usage is TRBJ1-1; TRBD1 aligns across 8 bases. Germline values: CDR1 DFQATT, CDR2 SNEGSKA (reference sequence). The CDR3 loop spans 14 amino acids. The CDR3 region is CSAGDRGGDTEAFF. CDR3 in DNA: TGCAGTGCTGGAGACAGGGGTGGTGACACTGAAGCTTTCTTT.

The sample holds many counts of this clonotype. The V and J genes are TRBV7-9 and TRBJ2-1; D not resolved. The CDR3 has 17 amino acids. Trimming stripped 3 bases from V and 3 bases from J, with 18 bases between. Germline CDR1 is SEHNR and CDR2 is FQNEAQ (reference sequence). The CDR3 spells CASSFTPHGFFYNEQFF. CDR3 DNA: TGTGCCAGCAGCTTCACCCCCCACGGATTCTTCTACAATGAGCAGTTCTTC.

This sequence joins TRBV20-1 and TRBJ2-1, with TRBD1 identical over 7 bases. The germline V gene encodes CDR1 DFQATT and CDR2 SNEGSKA (reference sequence). V gave up 3 bases and J gave up 4 bases; unmatched junction bases: 3. This CDR3 is built from 13 residues. DNA for the CDR3: TGCAGTGCTAGGGAGACAGGGTACAATGAGCAGTTCTTC. This encodes CSARETGYNEQFF.

The V call is TRBV4-2, the J call TRBJ2-1; D call uncertain. Trimming removed 0 bases from V and 4 bases from J, with 13 bases in between. The CDR3 loop spans 16 amino acids. Per the germline V gene, CDR1 is LGHNA and CDR2 is YNFKEQ. Here the CDR3 reads CASSQDLTDPYNEQFF. In nucleotides, the CDR3 is TGTGCCAGCAGCCAAGACCTGACGGATCCTTACAATGAGCAGTTCTTC.

This clonotype showed up just a few times. This chain links TRBV7-6 with TRBJ1-2; unclear D gene. This CDR3 region has 15 residues. V dropped 3 bases and J dropped 3 bases, with 14 bases sitting between them. Germline V gene data show CDR1 as SGHVS and CDR2 as FNYEAQ. Here the CDR3 DNA reads TGTGCCAGCAGCTTGAGAAGGGCCGGCCACTATGGCTACACCTTC. Protein: CASSLRRAGHYGYTF.

This clonotype was picked up a small number of times. V gene TRBV27 combines with J gene TRBJ1-4; D is unresolved. The ends were cut back, 5 bases at V and 4 bases at J, with 14 bases in the middle. This CDR3 region has 15 residues. Per germline, CDR1 MNHEY and CDR2 SMNVEV (reference sequence). The CDR3 nucleotides are TGTGCCAGCAGTCCATGGGCCACTGTTAATGAAAAACTGTTTTTT. Encoded protein: CASSPWATVNEKLFF.

This clonotype was counted only a few times. J is TRBJ2-7 and V is TRBV7-9, with D possibly TRBD2 on 5 matching bases. V lost 6 bases, J lost 3 bases, and 18 bases lay in between. CDR1 and CDR2 from the germline V gene are SEHNR and FQNEAQ (reference sequence). The CDR3 runs to 15 residues. CDR3 loop: CASSSDTLEGYEQYF. CDR3 DNA: TGTGCCAGCAGTTCTGACACCCTCGAGGGCTACGAGCAGTACTTC.

This clonotype was counted between two and nine times. This sequence joins TRBV4-1 and TRBJ1-1; D is ambiguous. The V and J ends lost 3 bases and 0 bases respectively, with 5 bases between them. The CDR3 consists of 13 residues. Germline V gene sequence: CDR1 MGHRA, CDR2 YSYEKL. The CDR3 bases are TGCGCCAGCAGCCATATCATGAACACTGAAGCTTTCTTT. This gives the protein CASSHIMNTEAFF.

This clonotype was counted between two and nine times. J is TRBJ1-4 and V is TRBV20-1; TRBD1 matches 8 bases. This CDR3 comprises 14 residues. V trimming: 1 base; J trimming: 2 bases; junction bases outside the gene matches: 0. The germline V gene has CDR1 DFQATT and CDR2 SNEGSKA (reference sequence). DNA of the CDR3: TGCAGTGCTAGAGGACAGGGGACTAATGAAAAACTGTTTTTT. This sequence encodes CSARGQGTNEKLFF.

The V call is TRBV29-1, the J call TRBJ2-2, with 11 bases that match TRBD1. The CDR3 has 16 amino acids. Per the germline V gene, CDR1 is SQVTM and CDR2 is ANQGSEA. The ends lost 5 bases at V and 5 bases at J; junction bases unmatched: 10. The CDR3 DNA follows: TGCAGCGTTCCTTCCGGGACAGGGGGAGAGACCGGGGAGCTGTTTTTT. Protein product: CSVPSGTGGETGELFF.

The chain is built from TRBV28 and TRBJ1-1; 8 positions match TRBD1. V dropped 2 bases and J dropped 7; count of bases not matched to a gene: 6. CDR3 size: 14 residues. Germline lookup yields CDR1 MDHEN and CDR2 SYDVKM. The CDR3: CASSLGRGRDEAFF. The CDR3 coding sequence is TGTGCCAGCAGTTTAGGCAGGGGGCGAGATGAAGCTTTCTTT.

This rearrangement joins TRBV19 to TRBJ2-7, with D possibly being TRBD1 (5 bases). This CDR3 has 13 amino acids. From germline, CDR1 is LNHDA and CDR2 SQIVND (reference sequence). V lost 3 bases and J lost 7, with 13 bases in between. This CDR3 reads CASSIGATREQYF. The CDR3 DNA reads TGTGCCAGTAGTATTGGGGCGACGAGAGAGCAGTACTTC.

Only one count was recorded for this clonotype. The chain has TRBV2 and TRBJ2-7; 12 bases map to TRBD2. The CDR3 has 14 amino acids. CDR1 and CDR2 from the germline V gene are SNHLY and FYNNEI. V trimming: 11 bases; J trimming: 0 bases; junction bases outside the gene matches: 5. The CDR3 here is CAGTTSGGSYEQYF. CDR3 in DNA: TGTGCCGGAACGACTAGCGGGGGCTCCTACGAGCAGTACTTC.

In the case of this clonotype: The junction shows a germline mismatch at one end, possibly a read error. V is TRBV7-4 and J is TRBJ2-2, with D possibly matching TRBD2 (5 bases). This CDR3 is 15 amino acids long. Germline CDR1 SGHVT, CDR2 SQSDAQ. As DNA, the CDR3 is TGTGCCAGCAGCTTAGGCTGGTCGAACACCGGGAAGCTGTTTTTT. Its translation: CASSLGWSNTGKLFF.

The V gene is TRBV20-1, the J gene TRBJ1-2; 7 bases fit TRBD1. The J segment lost 0 bases and the V segment lost 5 bases, leaving 6 bases of the junction unmatched. The CDR3 has 14 amino acids. Per the germline V gene, CDR1 is DFQATT and CDR2 is SNEGSKA (reference sequence). The CDR3 spells CSAGGTVANYGYTF. In DNA, the CDR3 is TGCAGTGCTGGGGGGACAGTAGCTAACTATGGCTACACCTTC.

This clonotype occurred a few times. This chain connects TRBV19 to TRBJ1-2, with a possible D match to TRBD1 (5 bases). In germline, CDR1 is LNHDA, CDR2 SQIVND (reference sequence). CDR3 size: 15 residues. V lost 6 bases and J lost 6, with 20 bases in between. The CDR3 DNA follows: TGTGCCAGTAGGGGGGGAATGGTAAAGCCCCATGGCTACACCTTC. Protein product: CASRGGMVKPHGYTF.